This TCR beta chain originates from a study of shared clonotypes between healthy human individuals. Background on the study: There were three CD4 naive, three CD4 memory, two CD8 naive and one CD8 memory plates per donor.

Donors comprised healthy HIV-negative adults lacking recent acute infections or vaccinations. Deep was the level used in running the assay. The protocol was immunoSEQ multiplex PCR, while the TCRdb copy is restricted to in-frame clones and leaves out a portion. The repertoire holds approximately 940,000 clones, over 60% seen once, with approximately 1.5% in the top ten. The CDR3 runs to 19 residues. The V segment lost 0 bases and the J segment 0 bases; nucleotides outside the gene matches: 7. Germline-derived CDR1 and CDR2 are MGHRA and YSYEKL. The rearrangement uses TRBV4-1 and TRBJ2-7, with 14 bases fitting TRBD2. The sequenced sample was memory CD4+ T cells sorted from blood. Documented subset: CD45RA-negative fraction. The clonotype comes from a man younger than 35 in good health. CDR3 residues: CASSQEGLAGGSPSYEQYF. The DNA for the CDR3 is TGCGCCAGCAGCCAAGAAGGACTAGCGGGGGGATCCCCCTCCTACGAGCAGTACTTC.